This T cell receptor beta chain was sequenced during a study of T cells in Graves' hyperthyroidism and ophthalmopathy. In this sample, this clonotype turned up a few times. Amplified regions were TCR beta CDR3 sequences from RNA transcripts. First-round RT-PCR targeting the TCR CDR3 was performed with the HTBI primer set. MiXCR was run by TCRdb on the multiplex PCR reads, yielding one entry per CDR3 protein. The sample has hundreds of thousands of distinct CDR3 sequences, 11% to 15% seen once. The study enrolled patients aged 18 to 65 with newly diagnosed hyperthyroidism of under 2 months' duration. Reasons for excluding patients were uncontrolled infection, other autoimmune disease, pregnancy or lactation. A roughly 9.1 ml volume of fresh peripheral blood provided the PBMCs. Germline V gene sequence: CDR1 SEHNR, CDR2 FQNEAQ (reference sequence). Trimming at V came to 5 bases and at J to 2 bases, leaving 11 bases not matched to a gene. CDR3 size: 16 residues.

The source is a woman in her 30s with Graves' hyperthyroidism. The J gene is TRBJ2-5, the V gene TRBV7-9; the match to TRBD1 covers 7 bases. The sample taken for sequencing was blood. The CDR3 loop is CASSLTLRDSQETQYF. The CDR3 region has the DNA TGTGCCAGCAGCCTCACCCTCCGGGACAGTCAAGAGACCCAGTACTTC.